This T cell receptor (beta chain) is from a study of cytotoxic CD8 clonotypes in ibrutinib-treated CLL. Method: immunoSEQ multiplex PCR; TCRdb's copy keeps in-frame clones and lacks some. The table shows around 250,000 clones, with under 80% occurring only once. CDR1 is SQVTM, CDR2 ANQGSEA, per germline. The CDR3 covers 13 residues. With 3 bases clipped from V and 4 bases from J, the junction kept 5 bases outside the gene matches. The receptor comes from a human donor with chronic lymphocytic leukemia. V and J are TRBV29-1 and TRBJ2-5, with 7 bases identical to TRBD2. The source was PBMCs, collected after 24 months of ibrutinib treatment. CDR3 DNA: TGCAGCGTTGACCGAGCGGGACTAGAGACCCAGTACTTC. This gives the protein CSVDRAGLETQYF. Full variable domain (outside the CDR3, taken from reference TRBV29-1 and TRBJ2-5): SAVISQKPSRDICQRGTSLTIQCQVDSQVTMMFWYRQQPGQSLTLIATANQGSEATYESGFVIDKFPISRPNLTFSTLTVSNMSPEDSSIYLCSVDRAGLETQYFGPGTRLLVL.